The next 23 T cell receptor beta chains were all read from a single sample in a study of T cell changes during pregnancy in multiple sclerosis. Data came from immunoSEQ multiplex PCR; TCRdb stores just in-frame clones and leaves some out. The repertoire holds 30,000 or so clones, with roughly 91% as singletons. The specimen comprised CD4+ T cells from peripheral blood mononuclear cells, sampled after pregnancy. These receptors originate from a female donor with multiple sclerosis, enrolled in a pregnancy study.

The chain uses TRBV6-6 and TRBJ1-1; D gene uncertain. V was clipped by 6 bases and J by 2 bases, with 10 bases between them. The CDR3 is 13 amino acids. Germline V gene lookup returns CDR1 MNHNY and CDR2 SVGAGI (reference sequence). The DNA for the CDR3 is TGTGCCAGCAGCCCCCCTATTAACACTGAAGCTTTCTTT. Translation gives CASSPPINTEAFF.

The chain recombines TRBV14 with TRBJ2-1; D remains ambiguous. The V gene lost 3 bases and the J gene lost 7 bases, with 4 bases spanning the gap. The germline CDR1 and CDR2 sequences are SGHDN and FVKESK. CDR3 length: 11 residues. The CDR3 DNA follows: TGTGCCAGCAGCCAGGCTAATGAGCAGTTCTTC. Its protein product is CASSQANEQFF.

The chain links TRBV2 to TRBJ2-1, with 9 bases fitting TRBD2. V trimming: 2 bases; J trimming: 2 bases; junction bases outside the gene matches: 4. The CDR3 has 16 amino acids. Germline assignment: CDR1 SNHLY and CDR2 FYNNEI. The CDR3 loop is CASSEFSSGAYNEQFF. The DNA of the CDR3 is TGTGCCAGCAGTGAATTTTCTAGCGGGGCCTACAATGAGCAGTTCTTC. Drawing the rest from reference TRBV2 and TRBJ2-1, the complete variable domain is EPEVTQTPSHQVTQMGQEVILRCVPISNHLYFYWYRQILGQKVEFLVSFYNNEISEKSEIFDDQFSVERPDGSNFTLKIRSTKLEDSAMYFCASSEFSSGAYNEQFFGPGTRLTVL.

This chain connects TRBV19 to TRBJ1-5; D unclear. Trimming stripped 4 bases from V and 1 base from J, with 5 bases between. CDR1 is LNHDA, CDR2 SQIVND, per germline (reference sequence). This CDR3 contains 13 residues. CDR3 nucleotides: TGTGCCAGTAGTACCCAAAGCAATCAGCCCCAGCATTTT. This gives the protein CASSTQSNQPQHF.

The chain combines TRBV14 with TRBJ1-6; perhaps TRBD1 as D (6 bases). The CDR3 is 16 amino acids. Germline CDR1 and CDR2: SGHDN and FVKESK. V lost 3 bases and J 1 base, leaving 10 bases between the germline ends. CDR3 in DNA: TGTGCCAGCAGCCAGGCCGGGACATCCTATAATTCACCCCTCCACTTT. Protein sequence: CASSQAGTSYNSPLHF.

The V call is TRBV7-7, the J call TRBJ2-7; a possible D gene is TRBD2 (6 bases). Trimming pared 5 bases from V and 2 bases from J, leaving 13 bases between. This CDR3 contains 14 residues. Germline V gene data show CDR1 as SSHAT and CDR2 as FNYEAQ (reference sequence). CDR3: CASSPAGLPYEQYF. The CDR3 bases are TGTGCCAGCAGCCCGGCGGGACTGCCCTACGAGCAGTACTTC. Full variable domain (rest looked up from reference TRBV7-7 and TRBJ2-7): GAGVSQSPRYKVTKRGQDVTLRCDPISSHATLYWYQQALGQGPEFLTYFNYEAQPDKSGLPSDRFSAERPEGSISTLTIQRTEQRDSAMYRCASSPAGLPYEQYFGPGTRLTVT.

The chain couples TRBV19 to TRBJ1-3, with 10 bases lining up with TRBD1. The CDR3 is 15 amino acids. CDR1 and CDR2 (germline): LNHDA, SQIVND (reference sequence). After removal of 8 bases from V and 0 bases from J, the junction contained 4 bases not matched to a gene. The CDR3 sequence is CASRDRGSSGNTIYF. The CDR3 nucleotides read TGTGCCAGTCGGGACAGGGGAAGCTCTGGAAACACCATATATTTT. Complete variable domain (other parts from reference TRBV19 and TRBJ1-3): DGGITQSPKYLFRKEGQNVTLSCEQNLNHDAMYWYRQDPGQGLRLIYYSQIVNDFQKGDIAEGYSVSREKKESFPLTVTSAQKNPTAFYLCASRDRGSSGNTIYFGEGSWLTVV.

The chain carries TRBV5-6 and TRBJ1-6; a weak D match, TRBD1 (5 bases). CDR3 length: 16 residues. Germline V gives CDR1 SGHDT, CDR2 YYEEEE. The V gene lost 5 bases and the J gene lost 10 bases, with 22 bases spanning the gap. CDR3 amino acids: CASRFGRDAFGSPLHF. Written as DNA, the CDR3 is TGTGCCAGCAGATTTGGGAGGGACGCCTTTGGATCACCCCTCCACTTT.

The rearrangement links TRBV5-4 to TRBJ1-5; D uncertain. CDR1 SGHNT and CDR2 YYREEE come from the germline V gene (reference sequence). V shed 4 bases and J shed 5 bases, with 19 bases lying between them. The CDR3 length is 16 residues. CDR3 sequence reads: CASSRDLAPGDQPQHF. The CDR3 DNA reads as TGTGCCAGCAGCCGCGATCTGGCCCCGGGAGATCAGCCCCAGCATTTT.

DNA for the CDR3: TGTGCCAGCAGCAGCGCCTATGGCTACACCTTC. Its protein product is CASSSAYGYTF. The V call is TRBV28, the J call TRBJ1-2; D remains ambiguous. Germline V CDR1 and CDR2: MDHEN, SYDVKM. Trimming left V 6 bases short and J 4 bases short, with 6 bases between. The CDR3 length is 11 residues.

V gene TRBV9 combines with J gene TRBJ1-1; D may be TRBD1 (6 bases). This CDR3 has 16 amino acids. V gave up 3 bases and J gave up 1 base, with 16 bases separating them. The V gene's germline CDR1 is SGDLS and CDR2 YYNGEE. The CDR3 spells CASSAGIGGANTEAFF. The CDR3, as DNA: TGTGCCAGCAGCGCCGGTATAGGGGGGGCGAACACTGAAGCTTTCTTT.

V and J are TRBV30 and TRBJ2-7, with 12 positions matching TRBD2. Germline CDR1 reads GTSNPN; CDR2 reads SVGIG (reference sequence). CDR3 length equals 14 residues. Germline trimming cut 4 bases from V and 5 bases from J; bases unmatched to any gene: 6. The chain's CDR3 is CAWNLAGGIDEQYF. The CDR3 DNA reads as TGTGCCTGGAATCTAGCGGGGGGGATAGACGAGCAGTACTTC.

This clone has a single count. The J gene is TRBJ1-6, the V gene TRBV7-2, with D uncertain. This CDR3 region has 12 residues. Germline V gene sequence: CDR1 SGHTA, CDR2 FQGNSA. Trimming took 8 bases from V and 6 from J, leaving 8 bases between them. The CDR3 spells CASRAGNSPLHF. In DNA form, the CDR3 reads TGTGCCAGCCGGGCGGGTAATTCACCCCTCCACTTT.

This clone was observed a single time. The rearrangement links TRBV29-1 to TRBJ2-7; TRBD1 is a possible D gene (5 bases). In germline, CDR1 is SQVTM, CDR2 ANQGSEA. The CDR3 extends over 14 amino acids. V was shortened by 5 bases and J by 1 base, with 15 bases between the two germline ends. In nucleotides, the CDR3 is TGCAGCGTTTCCCCGCCCGACAGATCCTACGAGCAGTACTTC. Its protein is CSVSPPDRSYEQYF.

V usage is TRBV27 and J usage is TRBJ1-4; D is possibly TRBD1 (5 bases). Germline V CDR1 and CDR2: MNHEY, SMNVEV (reference sequence). The ends were cut back, 5 bases at V and 4 bases at J, with 11 bases in the middle. This CDR3 spans 14 amino acids. The CDR3 region is CASSMTASNEKLFF. DNA of the CDR3: TGTGCCAGCAGTATGACAGCGAGTAATGAAAAACTGTTTTTT. The complete variable domain, with remaining parts taken from reference TRBV27 and TRBJ1-4, reads EAQVTQNPRYLITVTGKKLTVTCSQNMNHEYMSWYRQDPGLGLRQIYYSMNVEVTDKGDVPEGYKVSRKEKRNFPLILESPSPNQTSLYFCASSMTASNEKLFFGSGTQLSVL.

A remark on this clone: Other DNA sequences within the sample encode an identical CDR3. The V and J genes are TRBV30 and TRBJ1-1; TRBD1 is a possible D gene (6 bases). This CDR3 region has 12 residues. Germline V gene data show CDR1 as GTSNPN and CDR2 as SVGIG (reference sequence). Between the trimmed V and J ends, which lost 4 bases and 2 bases, there was a span of 8 bases. CDR3 DNA sequence: TGTGCCTGGAACAGGGCCAACACTGAAGCTTTCTTT. The encoded protein is CAWNRANTEAFF.

The V gene is TRBV30, the J gene TRBJ2-3; TRBD2 matches at 8 bases. This CDR3 has 13 amino acids. Unmatched junction bases numbered 9, after V lost 8 bases and J lost 5 bases. The germline V gene encodes CDR1 GTSNPN and CDR2 SVGIG (reference sequence). Here the CDR3 reads CAREGGGGDTQYF. The CDR3 coding sequence is TGTGCCCGGGAGGGGGGGGGCGGAGATACGCAGTATTTT.

The chain combines TRBV6-1 with TRBJ2-3; no reliable D call. Trimming removed 4 bases from V and 6 bases from J, with 11 bases in between. Per the germline V gene, CDR1 is MNHNS and CDR2 is SASEGT. This CDR3 is built from 13 residues. The CDR3 region has the DNA TGTGCCAGCAGTGTCCTCCTATCTGATACGCAGTATTTT. It codes for CASSVLLSDTQYF.

The chain carries TRBV13 and TRBJ1-1; 7 bases map to TRBD1. V lost 5 bases and J lost 0; bases outside the gene matches: 6. The CDR3 is 15 residues long. From germline, CDR1 is PRHDT and CDR2 FYEKMQ (reference sequence). CDR3 sequence (DNA): TGTGCCAGCAGCCAAGGGGACAGAATGAACACTGAAGCTTTCTTT. Its protein product is CASSQGDRMNTEAFF.

This chain links TRBV5-1 with TRBJ1-4; 7 bases align to TRBD1. CDR3 length: 16 amino acids. V trimming: 3 bases; J trimming: 2 bases; junction bases outside the gene matches: 7. CDR1 is SGHRS and CDR2 is YFSETQ in the germline V gene. The CDR3 is CASSSTGQVTNEKLFF. As DNA, the CDR3 is TGCGCCAGCAGCTCGACTGGACAGGTCACTAATGAAAAACTGTTTTTT.

The chain carries TRBV5-6 and TRBJ2-6, with 7 nucleotides matching TRBD1. The ends lost 1 base at V and 0 bases at J; junction bases unmatched: 7. Germline CDR1 and CDR2: SGHDT and YYEEEE. There are 18 residues in the CDR3. The CDR3 DNA follows: TGTGCCAGCAGCTTGATTGGCAGGGGGACCTCTGGGGCCAACGTCCTGACTTTC. Amino acids: CASSLIGRGTSGANVLTF.

This chain connects TRBV12-5 to TRBJ2-7; D ambiguous. CDR1 is LGHNT and CDR2 is FRNRAP in the germline V gene. The V gene lost 4 bases and the J gene lost 2 bases, with 15 bases spanning the gap. There are 15 residues in the CDR3. The CDR3 loop reads CASGSHAAEAYEQYF. The CDR3 nucleotides read TGTGCTAGTGGTTCCCACGCCGCAGAAGCCTACGAGCAGTACTTC. Drawing the rest from reference TRBV12-5 and TRBJ2-7, the complete variable domain is DARVTQTPRHKVTEMGQEVTMRCQPILGHNTVFWYRQTMMQGLELLAYFRNRAPLDDSGMPKDRFSAEMPDATLATLKIQPSEPRDSAVYFCASGSHAAEAYEQYFGPGTRLTVT.

V and J are TRBV5-1 and TRBJ2-2, with 8 bases fitting TRBD2. The CDR3 sequence is 15 residues long. Germline V gene data show CDR1 as SGHRS and CDR2 as YFSETQ. Trimming took 0 bases from V and 4 from J; bases not matched to a gene: 2. CDR3 in amino acids: CASSLDAGGTGELFF. The CDR3 DNA reads TGCGCCAGCAGCTTGGACGCGGGGGGCACCGGGGAGCTGTTTTTT.